The 30 T cell receptor beta chains presented below share a single source sample, sequenced in a study of cytomegalovirus exposure and HLA in healthy donors. With 60 Vbeta and 13 Jbeta primers, the PCR was carried out. Repertoires were generated with immunoSEQ multiplex PCR, while TCRdb's copy carries only in-frame clones and drops some. The table lists some 110,000 clones, 83% of them singletons. Sequenced input: PBMCs. The receptors originated from a man aged 18 to 30 in good health and CMV-seronegative.

This clone occurred a few times. J is TRBJ1-1 and V is TRBV19; 10 bases fit TRBD1. Trimming cost V 11 bases and J 4 bases; bases outside gene matches: 7. In germline, CDR1 is LNHDA, CDR2 SQIVND (reference sequence). The length of the CDR3 is 13 residues. DNA of the CDR3: TGTGCCCTAAGGACAGGGGGTGGCACTGAAGCTTTCTTT. Protein: CALRTGGGTEAFF.

This clone has a handful of counts. This same CDR3 is encoded by further DNA sequences in the sample. V gene TRBV30 combines with J gene TRBJ2-7; 7 positions agree with TRBD1. The CDR3 has 12 residues. The germline CDR1 and CDR2 sequences are GTSNPN and SVGIG (reference sequence). V lost 1 base, J lost 3 bases, and 0 bases stayed unmatched. CDR3 loop: CAWSAGGYEQYF. The CDR3 coding sequence is TGTGCCTGGAGTGCAGGGGGCTACGAGCAGTACTTC. The full variable domain, rest sourced from reference TRBV30 and TRBJ2-7, is SQTIHQWPATLVQPVGSPLSLECTVEGTSNPNLYWYRQAAGRGLQLLFYSVGIGQISSEVPQNLSASRPQDRQFILSSKKLLLSDSGFYLCAWSAGGYEQYFGPGTRLTVT.

The table lists this clone with a count of one. The chain combines TRBV29-1 with TRBJ1-2, with a tentative D call TRBD1 (6 bases). The CDR3 covers 12 residues. Germline assignment: CDR1 SQVTM and CDR2 ANQGSEA. Trimming took 7 bases from V and 2 from J, leaving 11 bases between them. This CDR3 is CSAPDSNYGYTF. As DNA, the CDR3 is TGCAGCGCCCCGGACAGCAACTATGGCTACACCTTC.

The chain has TRBV5-6 and TRBJ1-5; the D is unclear. Deletions cut 2 bases from V and 0 bases from J, with 9 bases between. The germline V gene has CDR1 SGHDT and CDR2 YYEEEE. The CDR3 spans 15 residues. CDR3 amino acids: CASSFSGYSNQPQHF. CDR3 bases: TGTGCCAGCAGCTTCTCGGGTTATAGCAATCAGCCCCAGCATTTT. The full variable domain, completed using reference TRBV5-6 and TRBJ1-5, is DAGVTQSPTHLIKTRGQQVTLRCSPKSGHDTVSWYQQALGQGPQFIFQYYEEEERQRGNFPDRFSGHQFPNYSSELNVNALLLGDSALYLCASSFSGYSNQPQHFGDGTRLSIL.

This sequence joins TRBV5-4 and TRBJ1-2, with 7 nucleotides matching TRBD1. V shed 4 bases and J 6 bases; nucleotides not matched to a gene: 6. Germline V CDR1 and CDR2: SGHNT, YYREEE (reference sequence). The CDR3 length is 13 residues. CDR3 loop: CASSKYRGDGYTF. The DNA of the CDR3 is TGTGCCAGCAGCAAATACAGGGGAGATGGCTACACCTTC.

The rearrangement links TRBV9 to TRBJ2-3; 16 bases agree with TRBD2. Germline V gene sequence: CDR1 SGDLS, CDR2 YYNGEE. The CDR3 consists of 17 residues. V lost 2 bases, J lost 5 bases, and 5 bases stayed unmatched. Written as DNA, the CDR3 is TGTGCCAGCAGCGTGGGACTAGCGGGAGGGCTGGTAGATACGCAGTATTTT. Protein product: CASSVGLAGGLVDTQYF.

With regard to this clone: Different DNA sequences within this sample yield the same CDR3. V and J are TRBV6-5 and TRBJ1-1; 9 nucleotides match TRBD1. Germline CDR1 is MNHEY and CDR2 is SVGAGI. The CDR3 totals 15 residues. V was pared by 6 bases and J by 1 base, with 6 bases of the junction left unmatched. The CDR3 is CASSSRDRANTEAFF. In DNA form, the CDR3 reads TGTGCCAGCAGCTCGCGGGACAGGGCGAACACTGAAGCTTTCTTT.

This chain connects TRBV7-9 to TRBJ2-7; D gene ambiguous. CDR3 length: 13 residues. Deletions cut 5 bases from V and 2 bases from J, with 10 bases between. CDR1 is SEHNR and CDR2 is FQNEAQ in the germline V gene (reference sequence). The chain's CDR3 is CASSPLLAYEQYF. In DNA, the CDR3 is TGTGCCAGCAGCCCTCTCCTAGCCTACGAGCAGTACTTC.

The CDR3 loop is CASSLAVGRWAFF. Here the CDR3 DNA reads TGTGCCAGCAGCTTAGCTGTTGGGCGCTGGGCTTTCTTT. The gene calls are TRBV7-9 and TRBJ1-1; D gene uncertain. V gave up 0 bases and J gave up 11 bases, with 13 bases separating them. This CDR3 has 13 residues. CDR1 is SEHNR, CDR2 FQNEAQ, per germline (reference sequence).

This chain connects TRBV7-2 to TRBJ2-1; TRBD1 agrees at 10 bases. The CDR3 totals 15 residues. Germline CDR1 SGHTA, CDR2 FQGNSA. The J segment lost 3 bases and the V segment lost 6 bases, leaving 5 bases of the junction unmatched. CDR3 sequence (DNA): TGTGCCAGCAGTTTCGGGACAGGGGACTACAATGAGCAGTTCTTC. Its translation is CASSFGTGDYNEQFF. The full variable domain, rest sourced from reference TRBV7-2 and TRBJ2-1, is GAGVSQSPSNKVTEKGKDVELRCDPISGHTALYWYRQSLGQGLEFLIYFQGNSAPDKSGLPSDRFSAERTGGSVSTLTIQRTQQEDSAVYLCASSFGTGDYNEQFFGPGTRLTVL.

The chain is built from TRBV6-5 and TRBJ2-2, with TRBD1 identical over 11 bases. This CDR3 contains 15 residues. Germline V gene lookup returns CDR1 MNHEY and CDR2 SVGAGI. J lost 4 bases, V lost 10 bases, and 8 bases had no gene match. The CDR3 DNA sequence: TGTGCCACCGCCCCGGACAGGGGGCGCACCGGGGAGCTGTTTTTT. This sequence encodes CATAPDRGRTGELFF.

The gene calls are TRBV9 and TRBJ1-1; 10 positions match TRBD1. V dropped 1 base and J dropped 7; count of bases not matched to a gene: 10. Germline V lookup: CDR1 SGDLS, CDR2 YYNGEE. The CDR3 sequence is 16 residues long. CDR3 in DNA: TGTGCCAGCAGCGTAAGTTGGACAGGGGGGGGGATTGAAGCTTTCTTT. It yields the protein CASSVSWTGGGIEAFF.

V is TRBV19 and J is TRBJ1-5, with 12 bases that match TRBD1. The CDR3 consists of 18 residues. Germline CDR1 is LNHDA and CDR2 is SQIVND (reference sequence). V trimming: 5 bases; J trimming: 3 bases; junction bases outside the gene matches: 11. The CDR3 loop reads CASSESRDRGLINQPQHF. CDR3 DNA: TGTGCCAGTAGTGAAAGCCGGGACAGGGGGCTCATCAATCAGCCCCAGCATTTT. The full variable domain, rest sourced from reference TRBV19 and TRBJ1-5, is DGGITQSPKYLFRKEGQNVTLSCEQNLNHDAMYWYRQDPGQGLRLIYYSQIVNDFQKGDIAEGYSVSREKKESFPLTVTSAQKNPTAFYLCASSESRDRGLINQPQHFGDGTRLSIL.

The V and J genes are TRBV28 and TRBJ2-7; TRBD2 agrees at 7 bases. CDR1 MDHEN and CDR2 SYDVKM come from the germline V gene. V trimming: 3 bases; J trimming: 5 bases; junction bases outside the gene matches: 7. The CDR3 totals 14 residues. The CDR3: CASSLAGEEDEQYF. CDR3 bases: TGTGCCAGCAGTTTGGCGGGAGAGGAGGACGAGCAGTACTTC.

This clone was seen only once. The V and J genes are TRBV27 and TRBJ1-1, with D possibly TRBD1 on 6 matching bases. This CDR3 is built from 14 residues. Germline assignment: CDR1 MNHEY and CDR2 SMNVEV (reference sequence). V was shortened by 5 bases and J by 1 base, with 11 bases between the two germline ends. CDR3 sequence: CASSEGHQNTEAFF. In DNA, the CDR3 is TGTGCCAGCAGTGAGGGACACCAGAACACTGAAGCTTTCTTT.

This chain joins TRBV7-7 and TRBJ2-7, with D maybe TRBD1 (6 bases). Between the trimmed V and J ends, which lost 5 bases and 5 bases, there was a span of 13 bases. Germline V gene sequence: CDR1 SSHAT, CDR2 FNYEAQ (reference sequence). CDR3 length: 13 amino acids. The CDR3 sequence: CASSQGGLDEQYF. CDR3 DNA sequence: TGTGCCAGCAGCCAAGGGGGATTGGACGAGCAGTACTTC.

The count of this clone is one. The J gene is TRBJ1-3, the V gene TRBV30; D is possibly TRBD1 (5 bases). The CDR3 has 16 amino acids. V was trimmed by 2 bases and J by 4 bases, leaving 18 bases between them. CDR1 GTSNPN and CDR2 SVGIG come from the germline V gene (reference sequence). The CDR3 loop is CAWSQTRGLVGNTIYF. CDR3 DNA sequence: TGTGCCTGGAGTCAGACGCGGGGCTTGGTCGGAAACACCATATATTTT.

This clone was found a few times. The chain uses TRBV5-1 and TRBJ2-3; 7 bases are a match to TRBD2. Germline trimming cut 0 bases from V and 6 bases from J; bases unmatched to any gene: 7. The CDR3 runs 15 residues. Germline CDR1 reads SGHRS; CDR2 reads YFSETQ. The CDR3 coding sequence is TGCGCCAGCAGCTTGGATCTAGCGGCCGGGGATACGCAGTATTTT. Translating gives CASSLDLAAGDTQYF.

V and J are TRBV19 and TRBJ2-5, with D maybe TRBD2 (6 bases). The end of the DNA is better explained by TRBJ2-7, so the J call may be wrong. Per germline, CDR1 LNHDA and CDR2 SQIVND (reference sequence). The CDR3 is 15 amino acids. Written as DNA, the CDR3 is TGTGCCAGTAGTATAGCCACTAGCCCGGTTTACGAGCAGTACTTC. This codes for CASSIATSPVYEQYF.

The chain couples TRBV13 to TRBJ2-3; no clear D gene. The V and J ends lost 1 base and 0 bases respectively, with 2 bases between them. The CDR3 spans 13 residues. Germline V CDR1 and CDR2: PRHDT, FYEKMQ (reference sequence). CDR3 protein: CASSLASTDTQYF. DNA of the CDR3: TGTGCCAGCAGCTTAGCTAGCACAGATACGCAGTATTTT.

The chain uses TRBV28 and TRBJ1-4; D may be TRBD1 (6 bases). The germline CDR1 and CDR2 sequences are MDHEN and SYDVKM. The CDR3 spans 15 residues. V was trimmed by 6 bases and J by 6 bases, leaving 17 bases between them. CDR3 residues: CASSLGGAVYEKLFF. CDR3 coding DNA: TGTGCCAGCAGCCTGGGGGGGGCAGTATATGAAAAACTGTTTTTT.

This rearrangement joins TRBV7-8 to TRBJ1-1; D is possibly TRBD1 (5 bases). The germline V gene has CDR1 SGHVS and CDR2 FQNEAQ. V was clipped by 2 bases and J by 6 bases, with 13 bases between them. This CDR3 contains 14 residues. CDR3 region: CASSLLSGFAEAFF. The CDR3 DNA follows: TGTGCCAGCAGCTTATTATCAGGGTTTGCTGAAGCTTTCTTT. The variable domain in full, completed from reference TRBV7-8 and TRBJ1-1, reads GAGVSQSPRYKVAKRGQDVALRCDPISGHVSLFWYQQALGQGPEFLTYFQNEAQLDKSGLPSDRFFAERPEGSVSTLKIQRTQQEDSAVYLCASSLLSGFAEAFFGQGTRLTVV.

The V and J genes are TRBV4-3 and TRBJ2-7, with D possibly being TRBD2 (6 bases). V lost 0 bases, J lost 0 bases, and 12 bases lay in between. The germline CDR1 and CDR2 sequences are LGHNA and YSLEER. This CDR3 contains 16 residues. CDR3 nucleotides: TGCGCCAGCAGCCAAGATGATGCCGGGAGCTCCTACGAGCAGTACTTC. Translated, it gives CASSQDDAGSSYEQYF.

The gene calls are TRBV9 and TRBJ2-5; D is ambiguous. The DNA end favors TRBJ2-7, so the J call may be wrong. CDR1 is SGDLS and CDR2 is YYNGEE in the germline V gene. The CDR3 covers 16 residues. CDR3 nucleotides: TGTGCCAGCAGCGTAGAAAGTAGCCCCAGCTCCTACGAGCAGTACTTC. This codes for CASSVESSPSSYEQYF.

This clone appeared a single time. The chain couples TRBV6-6 to TRBJ1-1; a weak D match, TRBD1 (6 bases). Trimming removed 10 bases at V and 1 base at J, with 13 bases between. The length of the CDR3 is 13 residues. From germline, CDR1 is MNHNY and CDR2 SVGAGI (reference sequence). The CDR3 bases are TGTGCCACCCAGGACAGAGCGAACACTGAAGCTTTCTTT. It is translated as CATQDRANTEAFF.

The chain uses TRBV10-3 and TRBJ1-1; TRBD1 might be the D (5 bases). From germline, CDR1 is ENHRY and CDR2 SYGVKD. Trimming shortened V by 2 bases and J by 4 bases, and 14 bases separated the two germline ends. This CDR3 has 15 amino acids. The CDR3 loop reads CAISEAHGGITEAFF. The CDR3 DNA follows: TGTGCCATCAGTGAGGCCCACGGGGGGATCACTGAAGCTTTCTTT.

V usage is TRBV9 and J usage is TRBJ2-1; 10 nucleotides match TRBD2. Germline lookup yields CDR1 SGDLS and CDR2 YYNGEE. With V trimmed by 0 bases and J by 6 bases, 6 bases remained unmatched. This CDR3 is built from 16 residues. The CDR3 protein is CASSVDRASGSNEQFF. CDR3 DNA: TGTGCCAGCAGCGTAGATAGGGCTAGCGGGAGCAATGAGCAGTTCTTC.

The CDR3 DNA sequence: TGTGCCAGCAGCTGGAGCGGGACTAGCGGCACAGATACGCAGTATTTT. Its protein is CASSWSGTSGTDTQYF. The chain joins TRBV7-6 to TRBJ2-3, with TRBD2 matching over 10 bases. Losses at the gene ends were 4 bases for V and 1 base for J; bases not matched to a gene: 5. CDR3 length: 16 residues. Germline V gives CDR1 SGHVS, CDR2 FNYEAQ.

The chain is built from TRBV28 and TRBJ2-7, with a tentative D call TRBD1 (6 bases). There are 15 residues in the CDR3. Germline assignment: CDR1 MDHEN and CDR2 SYDVKM. With 4 bases removed from V and 2 bases from J, the gap between germline ends came to 15 bases. As DNA, the CDR3 is TGTGCCAGCAGTTCCTGGTCAACAGGGCCCTACGAGCAGTACTTC. Translated: CASSSWSTGPYEQYF.

The rearrangement uses TRBV30 and TRBJ1-2; D remains ambiguous. CDR1 is GTSNPN and CDR2 is SVGIG in the germline V gene (reference sequence). Trimming cost V 1 base and J 4 bases, with 7 bases left between them. This CDR3 is built from 12 residues. The CDR3 spells CAWSGEGYGYTF. In DNA form, the CDR3 reads TGTGCCTGGAGTGGAGAGGGCTATGGCTACACCTTC. Looking up the rest from reference TRBV30 and TRBJ1-2 gives the full variable domain: SQTIHQWPATLVQPVGSPLSLECTVEGTSNPNLYWYRQAAGRGLQLLFYSVGIGQISSEVPQNLSASRPQDRQFILSSKKLLLSDSGFYLCAWSGEGYGYTFGSGTRLTVV.